This T cell receptor (beta chain) is drawn from a study of T-cell memory formation after mild COVID-19. Study conclusions and caveats: Later expanders leaned CD4+, whereas clones that contracted between day 15 and 85 were balanced CD4/CD8.

The germline CDR1 and CDR2 sequences are WNHNN and SYGVQD (reference sequence). The CDR3 runs to 14 residues. The germline V and J ends were trimmed by 2 bases and 8 bases, with 15 bases remaining between them. MiXCR, applied by TCRdb to the 5' RACE reads, yields one record per CDR3 protein. Among approximately 240,000 distinct CDR3 sequences listed, about 17% were seen once. Points on this clonotype: No antigen is known for it.

This clonotype was sampled from a man younger than 30 who had mild COVID-19 (a few samples of this study predate the infection). Cell type and time point are not known. The sample taken for sequencing was PBMCs or a T cell subset sorted from them (not recorded which). The chain uses TRBV10-1 and TRBJ1-1, with D possibly matching TRBD1 (5 bases). CDR3 coding DNA: TGCGCCAGCAGTGAGCAGGCAGGGACGACCGAAGCTTTCTTT. Translation: CASSEQAGTTEAFF.